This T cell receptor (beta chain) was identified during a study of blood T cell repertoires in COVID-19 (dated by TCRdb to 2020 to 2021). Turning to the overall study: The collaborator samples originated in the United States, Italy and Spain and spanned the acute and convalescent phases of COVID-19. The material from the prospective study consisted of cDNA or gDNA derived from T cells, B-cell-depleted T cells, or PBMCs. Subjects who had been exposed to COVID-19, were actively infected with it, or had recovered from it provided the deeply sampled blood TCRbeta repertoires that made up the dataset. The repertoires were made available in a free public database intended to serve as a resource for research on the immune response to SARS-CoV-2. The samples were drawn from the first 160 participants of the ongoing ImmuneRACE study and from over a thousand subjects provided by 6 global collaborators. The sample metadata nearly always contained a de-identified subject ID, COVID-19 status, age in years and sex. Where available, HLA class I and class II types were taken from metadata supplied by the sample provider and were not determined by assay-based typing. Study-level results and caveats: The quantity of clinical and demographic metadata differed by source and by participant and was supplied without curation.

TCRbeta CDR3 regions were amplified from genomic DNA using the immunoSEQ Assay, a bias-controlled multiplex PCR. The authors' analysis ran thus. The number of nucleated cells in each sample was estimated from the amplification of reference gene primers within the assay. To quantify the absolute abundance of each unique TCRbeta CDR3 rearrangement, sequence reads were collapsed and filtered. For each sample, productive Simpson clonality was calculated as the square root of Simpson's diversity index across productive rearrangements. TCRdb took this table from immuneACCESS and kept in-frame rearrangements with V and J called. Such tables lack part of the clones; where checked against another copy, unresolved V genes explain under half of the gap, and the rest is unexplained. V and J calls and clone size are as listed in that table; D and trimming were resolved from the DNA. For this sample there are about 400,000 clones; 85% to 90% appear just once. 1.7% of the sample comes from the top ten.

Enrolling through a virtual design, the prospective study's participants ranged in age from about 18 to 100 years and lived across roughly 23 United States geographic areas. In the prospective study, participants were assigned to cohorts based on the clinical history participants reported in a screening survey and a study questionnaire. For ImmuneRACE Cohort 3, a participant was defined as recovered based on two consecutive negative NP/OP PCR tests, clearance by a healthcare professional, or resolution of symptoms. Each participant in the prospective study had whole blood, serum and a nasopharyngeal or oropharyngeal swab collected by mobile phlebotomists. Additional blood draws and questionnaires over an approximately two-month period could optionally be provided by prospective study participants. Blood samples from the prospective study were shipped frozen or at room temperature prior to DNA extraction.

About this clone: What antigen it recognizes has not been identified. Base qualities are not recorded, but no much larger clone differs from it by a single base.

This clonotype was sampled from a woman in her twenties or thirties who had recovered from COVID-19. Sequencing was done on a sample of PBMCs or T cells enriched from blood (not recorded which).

At the DNA level, the sequence is TGTGCCAGCAGCGTCGGGACAGGGGGGAGAGAGCAGTTCTTC. This codes for CASSVGTGGREQFF. Here the chain combines TRBV9 and TRBJ2-1; a stretch of 11 junction bases matches TRBD1. V loses 2 bases at its end and J loses 10 bases; junction bases beyond the gene matches: 5. Measured from the cysteine to the phenylalanine, the CDR3 is 14 residues long. This entry keeps only the CDR3 DNA: 42 bases, framed from base 1. Per the germline V gene, SGDLS is the CDR1 and YYNGEE is the CDR2.